The source of this TCR beta chain is a study of human T cells and chemical hapten exposure. CDR3 length: 13 residues. Germline values: CDR1 MNHNS, CDR2 SASEGT. Trimming shortened V by 6 bases and J by 3 bases, and 12 bases separated the two germline ends. This clonotype was seen ten or more times. The time point: pre-sensitization, week 0. Regarding treatment: therapeutic diphenylcyclopropenone sensitization with weekly scalp DPC. TCRdb reanalysed the RACE reads using MiXCR and keeps one entry per CDR3 protein. The data hold about 120,000 distinct CDR3 sequences, with approximately 13% observed a single time.

V usage is TRBV6-1 and J usage is TRBJ2-7, with D hard to call. Sequenced here: whole blood, sampled in connection with sensitization to the hapten diphenylcyclopropenone (DPC). This clonotype was obtained from a young woman with alopecia areata. Some clones in this sample may be carry-over from other donors' samples. The CDR3 nucleotides are TGTGCCAGCAGCGGCAGTTCGCTCTACGAGCAGTACTTC. Translated, it gives CASSGSSLYEQYF.